A single sample gave rise to the 21 T cell receptor beta chains below, sequenced in a study of neurological immune-mediated disorders (dated by TCRdb to between 2018 and 2020). Library generation was performed with 5' RACE. The sample was run on an Illumina HiSeq 2500. The public reads were reanalyzed by TCRdb: fastp trimming at Q25, MiXCR alignment, in-frame beta chains only. CDR3 protein sequences are deduplicated, and each keeps its most common genes and DNA. For this sample the table gives 55,000 to 85,000 distinct CDR3 sequences, of which about 3% were detected only once. Around 5.5% of the sample goes to the ten largest clones. The sequencing input was PBMCs. The receptors were gathered from a woman in her 50s with multiple sclerosis.

This clonotype was seen many times. This chain joins TRBV15 and TRBJ2-6; weak D call: TRBD1 (5 bases). The CDR3 has 18 amino acids. Germline-derived CDR1 and CDR2 are LNHNV and YYDKDF (reference sequence). Trimming removed 1 base at V and 0 bases at J, with 13 bases between. As DNA, the CDR3 is TGTGCCACCAGCAGAGGCAGGGAATTGTTCTCTGGGGCCAACGTCCTGACTTTC. This translates into CATSRGRELFSGANVLTF.

Many counts were recorded for this clonotype. J is TRBJ2-6 and V is TRBV20-1, with D maybe TRBD2 (6 bases). CDR3 length: 14 residues. The V end lost 8 bases, the J end lost 1 base, and 12 bases lay between the germline ends. The V gene's germline CDR1 is DFQATT and CDR2 SNEGSKA (reference sequence). In DNA form, the CDR3 reads TGCAGTTCATTTGGGAGGTCTGGGGCCAACGTCCTGACTTTC. Protein sequence: CSSFGRSGANVLTF.

This clonotype was seen ten or more times. The rearrangement uses TRBV5-5 and TRBJ2-3; no clear D. Germline V gene lookup returns CDR1 SGHKS and CDR2 YYEKEE (reference sequence). V lost 4 bases to trimming and J lost 5 bases, with 8 bases between them. The CDR3 covers 12 residues. CDR3 protein: CASSPNRDTQYF. The CDR3 DNA reads TGTGCCAGCAGCCCGAACAGAGATACGCAGTATTTT.

There are a few counts of this clonotype. Possible read error: a much larger clone is one base away. CDR3 amino acids: CSATSGGSGAKVLTF. CDR3 DNA sequence: TGCAGTGCTACCTCAGGGGGCTCTGGGGCCAAAGTCCTGACTTTC. The V gene is TRBV20-1, the J gene TRBJ2-6; TRBD1 matches at 8 bases. The CDR3 is made up of 15 amino acids. Per the germline V gene, CDR1 is DFQATT and CDR2 is SNEGSKA (reference sequence).

In its sample, this clonotype was seen many times. V and J are TRBV6-5 and TRBJ2-2; 10 nucleotides line up with TRBD2. Trimming cost V 2 bases and J 6 bases; bases outside gene matches: 12. Per germline, CDR1 MNHEY and CDR2 SVGAGI. The CDR3 spans 18 residues. CDR3 region: CASSYRPSGRGGAGELFF. In DNA, the CDR3 is TGTGCCAGCAGTTACAGACCTAGCGGGAGAGGAGGTGCCGGGGAGCTGTTTTTT.

The table lists this clonotype with many counts. This chain connects TRBV7-2 to TRBJ2-3; 8 nucleotides match TRBD1. Germline trimming cut 3 bases from V and 4 bases from J; bases unmatched to any gene: 3. The germline V gene encodes CDR1 SGHTA and CDR2 FQGNSA. This CDR3 comprises 14 residues. The CDR3 coding sequence is TGTGCCAGCAGCTTTCAGGGGGCTTCAGATACGCAGTATTTT. Translating it yields CASSFQGASDTQYF.

This clonotype was seen at least ten times. The chain carries TRBV10-3 and TRBJ1-2; D call uncertain. V was trimmed by 0 bases and J by 6 bases, leaving 11 bases between them. This CDR3 comprises 14 residues. Germline CDR1 ENHRY, CDR2 SYGVKD. The CDR3 reads CAISESMVPHGYTF. CDR3 coding DNA: TGTGCCATCAGTGAGTCGATGGTACCCCATGGCTACACCTTC.

This clonotype was recorded at least ten times. The chain carries TRBV7-3 and TRBJ2-5, with D unclear. V lost 3 bases and J 4 bases, leaving 9 bases between the germline ends. The germline CDR1 and CDR2 sequences are SGHTA and FQGTGA. The CDR3 is made up of 13 amino acids. The CDR3 region has the DNA TGTGCCAGCAGCTTCAGGTTGAGAGAGACCCAGTACTTC. Protein sequence: CASSFRLRETQYF.

This clonotype was observed a few times. The J gene is TRBJ2-5, the V gene TRBV11-3; 7 bases line up with TRBD1. J gave up 3 bases and V 3 bases, and 7 bases lay outside the gene matches. The CDR3 has 15 residues. Germline-derived CDR1 and CDR2 are SGHNT and YENEEA. The CDR3 DNA reads as TGTGCCAGCAGCTTGGGGACCGGGACAGAAGAGACCCAGTACTTC. Translating gives CASSLGTGTEETQYF.

This clonotype was recorded many times. The chain couples TRBV20-1 to TRBJ2-3, with 9 nucleotides matching TRBD2. CDR1 is DFQATT and CDR2 is SNEGSKA in the germline V gene (reference sequence). The CDR3 consists of 17 residues. The V gene end was trimmed by 0 bases and the J gene end by 4 bases; junction bases not matched to a gene: 11. The CDR3 DNA reads TGCAGTGCTAGAGATCAGTTTGGGGCGGGAGGGGCAGATACGCAGTATTTT. This codes for CSARDQFGAGGADTQYF.

Ten or more counts support this clonotype. V usage is TRBV4-3 and J usage is TRBJ2-1, with 8 bases aligning to TRBD2. The CDR3 consists of 15 residues. The V segment lost 3 bases and the J segment 0 bases; nucleotides outside the gene matches: 1. Looked up from germline, CDR1 is LGHNA and CDR2 is YSLEER. This chain's CDR3 is CASSHSGTSYNEQFF. The DNA of the CDR3 is TGCGCCAGCAGCCATAGCGGGACCTCCTACAATGAGCAGTTCTTC.

This clonotype has ten or more counts. The gene calls are TRBV10-3 and TRBJ2-7, with D possibly TRBD2 on 7 matching bases. V gave up 0 bases and J gave up 3 bases, with 9 bases separating them. CDR1 is ENHRY, CDR2 SYGVKD, per germline. CDR3 size: 14 residues. The CDR3 nucleotides are TGTGCCATCAGTGAGTCAGGGGGGGACTACGAGCAGTACTTC. Translated: CAISESGGDYEQYF.

This clonotype was picked up many times. This sequence joins TRBV5-1 and TRBJ1-1; weak D call: TRBD1 (5 bases). Germline CDR1 is SGHRS and CDR2 is YFSETQ. The length of the CDR3 is 14 residues. V gave up 4 bases and J gave up 1 base, with 11 bases separating them. DNA for the CDR3: TGCGCCAGCAGCCCTGAAGGACAGAACACTGAAGCTTTCTTT. Its translation is CASSPEGQNTEAFF. The entire variable domain, with the rest obtained from reference TRBV5-1 and TRBJ1-1, is as follows: KAGVTQTPRYLIKTRGQQVTLSCSPISGHRSVSWYQQTPGQGLQFLFEYFSETQRNKGNFPGRFSGRQFSNSRSEMNVSTLELGDSALYLCASSPEGQNTEAFFGQGTRLTVV.

This clonotype has at least ten counts. This chain uses TRBV20-1 with TRBJ2-7; 11 nucleotides align to TRBD1. This CDR3 region has 13 residues. Germline loops: CDR1 DFQATT, CDR2 SNEGSKA (reference sequence). CDR3 in DNA: TGCAGCTTCTCGGGGACAGGGGGGTTCGAGCAGTACTTC. It specifies CSFSGTGGFEQYF.

This clonotype occurred many times. The J gene is TRBJ2-7, the V gene TRBV7-2; 8 bases fit TRBD1. The trim removed 5 bases at V and 3 bases at J, leaving 6 bases unmatched. The germline V gene has CDR1 SGHTA and CDR2 FQGNSA. This CDR3 is 14 amino acids long. The DNA for the CDR3 is TGTGCCAGCAGCACCGACAGGGGATACTACGAGCAGTACTTC. It encodes CASSTDRGYYEQYF.

This clonotype has ten or more counts. The chain carries TRBV5-1 and TRBJ2-7; TRBD2 matches at 11 bases. CDR1 and CDR2 from the germline V gene are SGHRS and YFSETQ. Unmatched junction bases numbered 2, after V lost 1 base and J lost 2 bases. The CDR3 consists of 15 residues. CDR3 in DNA: TGCGCCAGCAGCTTGCCGACTAGCGGGACCTACGAGCAGTACTTC. It is translated as CASSLPTSGTYEQYF.

This clonotype was seen many times. The V and J genes are TRBV7-9 and TRBJ1-1; maybe TRBD1 (5 bases). In germline, CDR1 is SEHNR, CDR2 FQNEAQ (reference sequence). V lost 0 bases and J lost 6, with 14 bases in between. The CDR3 extends over 15 amino acids. The CDR3 reads CASSLAGGGIPEAFF. Here the CDR3 DNA reads TGTGCCAGCAGCTTAGCGGGGGGGGGGATCCCTGAAGCTTTCTTT.

This clonotype was seen at least ten times. The J gene is TRBJ2-7, the V gene TRBV11-2; 7 bases map to TRBD1. Germline lookup yields CDR1 SGHAT and CDR2 FQNNGV. The V segment lost 5 bases and the J segment 0 bases; nucleotides outside the gene matches: 7. This CDR3 spans 15 amino acids. CDR3 residues: CASSLAGGSSYEQYF. Here the CDR3 DNA reads TGTGCCAGCAGCCTAGCAGGGGGTAGCTCCTACGAGCAGTACTTC.

At least ten counts were recorded for this clonotype. V gene TRBV10-2 combines with J gene TRBJ2-7; D possibly corresponds to TRBD1 (5 bases). The CDR3 spans 13 residues. V lost 3 bases and J 2 bases, leaving 8 bases between the germline ends. Germline V gene data show CDR1 as WSHSY and CDR2 as SAAADI. CDR3 sequence: CASSDPDTYEQYF. The CDR3 DNA follows: TGCGCCAGCAGTGATCCGGACACCTACGAGCAGTACTTC.

The table lists this clonotype with many counts. The chain is built from TRBV5-1 and TRBJ2-3; D might be TRBD2 (5 bases). The germline V gene encodes CDR1 SGHRS and CDR2 YFSETQ. V lost 7 bases to trimming and J lost 3 bases, with 12 bases between them. The CDR3 loop spans 13 amino acids. This CDR3 is CASEAGNTDTQYF. CDR3 nucleotide sequence: TGCGCCAGCGAGGCCGGGAATACAGATACGCAGTATTTT. The full variable domain, in which reference TRBV5-1 and TRBJ2-3 provide the parts outside the CDR3, is KAGVTQTPRYLIKTRGQQVTLSCSPISGHRSVSWYQQTPGQGLQFLFEYFSETQRNKGNFPGRFSGRQFSNSRSEMNVSTLELGDSALYLCASEAGNTDTQYFGPGTRLTVL.

This clonotype was detected many times. The chain uses TRBV12-3 or TRBV12-4 and TRBJ1-2; D not resolved. V dropped 6 bases and J dropped 0 bases, with 14 bases sitting between them. The length of the CDR3 is 15 residues. CDR3 DNA sequence: TGTGCCAGCAGCCCCCCGGGCAGGACTAACTATGGCTACACCTTC. This codes for CASSPPGRTNYGYTF.